Below are 4 T cell receptor beta chains sequenced from a single sample in a study of radiation and T cells in renal cell carcinoma. As for time point: baseline pretreatment blood. Sample treatment: 15 Gy SBRT to primary tumor, nephrectomy 4 weeks later. Produced via immunoSEQ multiplex PCR; TCRdb's table is partial and in-frame only. The data show roughly 53,000 clones, with roughly 83% seen just once and about 31% held by the top ten. The material sequenced was blood, taken from a patient whose treatment included radiotherapy and nephrectomy. All receptors derive from a woman in her seventies with renal cell carcinoma.

The chain recombines TRBV4-2 with TRBJ2-6, with D perhaps matching TRBD1 (7 bases). Germline CDR1 is LGHNA and CDR2 is YNFKEQ. The CDR3 covers 19 residues. Trimming pared 1 base from V and 2 bases from J, leaving 18 bases between. CDR3 loop: CASSQVVQGRFAGANVLTF. The DNA for the CDR3 is TGTGCCAGCAGCCAAGTTGTACAGGGGAGGTTCGCTGGGGCCAACGTCCTGACTTTC.

CDR3 nucleotide sequence: TGTGCCAGCAGCTTAGAGACAGGGGAAGGCTACACCTTC. Protein sequence: CASSLETGEGYTF. The rearrangement links TRBV7-9 to TRBJ1-2, with 8 positions matching TRBD1. The CDR3 extends over 13 amino acids. Germline V gene lookup returns CDR1 SEHNR and CDR2 FQNEAQ (reference sequence). V dropped 1 base and J dropped 8; count of bases not matched to a gene: 3.

This chain uses TRBV10-2 with TRBJ1-5; D unresolved. The CDR3 is 13 amino acids. Germline CDR1 WSHSY, CDR2 SAAADI. V lost 8 bases and J 1 base, leaving 9 bases between the germline ends. For the CDR3, the DNA is TGCGCCAGCTCGAGGGTAAGCAATCAGCCCCAGCATTTT. Its translation: CASSRVSNQPQHF.

This clone was observed a few times. The rearrangement uses TRBV19 and TRBJ1-2, with unresolved D. V lost 5 bases and J 0 bases, leaving 13 bases between the germline ends. Germline CDR1 LNHDA, CDR2 SQIVND (reference sequence). The CDR3 is 15 amino acids. CDR3 protein: CASSLPTATNYGYTF. As DNA, the CDR3 is TGTGCCAGTAGTTTGCCCACGGCCACTAACTATGGCTACACCTTC.